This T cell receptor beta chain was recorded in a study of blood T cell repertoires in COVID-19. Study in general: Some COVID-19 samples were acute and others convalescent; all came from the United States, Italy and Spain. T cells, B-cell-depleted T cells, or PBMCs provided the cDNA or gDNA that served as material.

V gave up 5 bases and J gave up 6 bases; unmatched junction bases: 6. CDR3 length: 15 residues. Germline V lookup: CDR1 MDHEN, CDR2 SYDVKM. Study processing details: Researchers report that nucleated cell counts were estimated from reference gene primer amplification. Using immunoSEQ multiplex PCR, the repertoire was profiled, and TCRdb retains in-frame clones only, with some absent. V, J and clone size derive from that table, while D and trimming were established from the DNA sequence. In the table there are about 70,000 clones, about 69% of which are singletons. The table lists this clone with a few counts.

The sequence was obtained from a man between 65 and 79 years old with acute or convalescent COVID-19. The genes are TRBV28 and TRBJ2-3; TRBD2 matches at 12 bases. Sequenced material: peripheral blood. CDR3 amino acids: CASSLLAGGIDTQYF. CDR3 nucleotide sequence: TGTGCCAGCAGTCTGCTAGCGGGAGGGATTGATACGCAGTATTTT.